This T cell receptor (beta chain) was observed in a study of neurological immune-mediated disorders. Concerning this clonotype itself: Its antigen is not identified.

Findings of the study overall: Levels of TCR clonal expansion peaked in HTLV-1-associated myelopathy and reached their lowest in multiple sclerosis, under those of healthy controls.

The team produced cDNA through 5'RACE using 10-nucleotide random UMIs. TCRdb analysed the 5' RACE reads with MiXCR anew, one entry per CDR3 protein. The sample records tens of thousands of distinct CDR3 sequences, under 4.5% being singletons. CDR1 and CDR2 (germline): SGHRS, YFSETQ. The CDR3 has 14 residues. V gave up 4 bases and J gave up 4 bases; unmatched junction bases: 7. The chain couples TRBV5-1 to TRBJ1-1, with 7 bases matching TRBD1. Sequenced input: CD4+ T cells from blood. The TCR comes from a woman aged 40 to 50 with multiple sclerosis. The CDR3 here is CASSRGQESTEAFF. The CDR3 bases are TGCGCCAGCAGCCGAGGACAGGAGAGCACTGAAGCTTTCTTT. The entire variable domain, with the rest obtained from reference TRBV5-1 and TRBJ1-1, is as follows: KAGVTQTPRYLIKTRGQQVTLSCSPISGHRSVSWYQQTPGQGLQFLFEYFSETQRNKGNFPGRFSGRQFSNSRSEMNVSTLELGDSALYLCASSRGQESTEAFFGQGTRLTVV.